A single sample gave rise to the 23 T cell receptor beta chains below, sequenced in a study of PD-1 blockade in classical Hodgkin lymphoma. Following autologous stem cell transplantation, relapse occurred in every patient, and exposure to brentuximab vedotin varied. Produced via immunoSEQ multiplex PCR; TCRdb's table is partial and in-frame only. The repertoire includes 23,000 or so clones, approximately 80% of them detected once, and around 7% sits in the top ten. Sequenced material: peripheral blood mononuclear cells (PBMCs), taken at baseline. These receptors originate from a human donor with classical Hodgkin lymphoma.

The chain has TRBV4-3 and TRBJ2-2, with a possible D match to TRBD2 (6 bases). This CDR3 is built from 19 residues. Germline CDR1 is LGHNA and CDR2 is YSLEER. V dropped 0 bases and J dropped 6 bases, with 23 bases sitting between them. The DNA of the CDR3 is TGCGCCAGCAGCCAAGAGGGAGGTTGGTTAGAGTTTGGTGCCGGGGAGCTGTTTTTT. The encoded protein is CASSQEGGWLEFGAGELFF.

This chain links TRBV30 with TRBJ2-7, with D perhaps TRBD1 (6 bases). The germline V gene has CDR1 GTSNPN and CDR2 SVGIG (reference sequence). CDR3 length equals 13 residues. The V end was cut by 3 bases, the J end by 0 bases, with 9 bases between. CDR3 in DNA: TGTGCCTGGAGGACAGGAGGCTCCTACGAGCAGTACTTC. It encodes CAWRTGGSYEQYF.

CDR3 bases: TGTGCCAGCAGCCCCTCCGGGACACCGAAGATAAATGAGCAGTTCTTC. Protein product: CASSPSGTPKINEQFF. V is TRBV7-3 and J is TRBJ2-7; D might be TRBD1 (6 bases). The J call may be mistaken, given a closer DNA end match to TRBJ2-1. This CDR3 spans 16 amino acids. CDR1 is SGHTA, CDR2 FQGTGA, per germline.

This clone was counted between two and nine times. This chain uses TRBV27 with TRBJ2-3, with 15 bases that match TRBD2. V trimming: 6 bases; J trimming: 6 bases; junction bases outside the gene matches: 7. The CDR3 sequence is 16 residues long. Germline CDR1 reads MNHEY; CDR2 reads SMNVEV (reference sequence). CDR3 region: CASRWTSGGAQDTQYF. The CDR3 nucleotides read TGTGCCAGCAGATGGACTAGCGGGGGGGCGCAGGATACGCAGTATTTT.

The rearrangement joins TRBV18 to TRBJ2-5, with D unclear. Trimming removed 2 bases from V and 5 bases from J, with 12 bases in between. The CDR3 consists of 14 residues. The V gene's germline CDR1 is KGHSH and CDR2 LQKENI. The CDR3 here is CASSPNGLGETQYF. CDR3 coding DNA: TGTGCCAGCTCACCAAACGGGCTAGGGGAGACCCAGTACTTC.

The V call is TRBV28, the J call TRBJ2-3, with TRBD1 matching 7 bases. The CDR3 is 14 residues long. Trimming cost V 8 bases and J 5 bases; bases outside gene matches: 10. From germline, CDR1 is MDHEN and CDR2 SYDVKM. The CDR3 sequence: CASGSPGGLDTQYF. CDR3 DNA sequence: TGTGCCAGCGGATCTCCAGGGGGATTAGATACGCAGTATTTT.

CDR3 protein: CASSHTAGQKNSPLHF. The CDR3 nucleotides are TGTGCCAGCAGCCATACGGCCGGGCAGAAGAATTCACCCCTCCACTTT. The chain has TRBV27 and TRBJ1-6; D is unresolved. The CDR3 runs 16 residues. Trimming shortened V by 6 bases and J by 7 bases, and 19 bases separated the two germline ends. Germline assignment: CDR1 MNHEY and CDR2 SMNVEV (reference sequence).

This clone appeared a few times. This chain connects TRBV28 to TRBJ2-7; D is unclear. The germline CDR1 and CDR2 sequences are MDHEN and SYDVKM. The CDR3 runs to 15 residues. V was cut by 4 bases and J by 9 bases, with 22 bases left in between. CDR3 region: CASSSAGNKVLGQYF. The CDR3 DNA is TGTGCCAGCAGTTCGGCAGGCAATAAAGTCTTAGGGCAGTACTTC.

The chain combines TRBV29-1 with TRBJ1-1, with a tentative D call TRBD1 (6 bases). The germline V gene has CDR1 SQVTM and CDR2 ANQGSEA. Trimming removed 4 bases from V and 7 bases from J, with 10 bases in between. This CDR3 has 11 amino acids. The CDR3: CSVVEGVEAFF. Written as DNA, the CDR3 is TGCAGCGTTGTAGAGGGGGTTGAAGCTTTCTTT.

The CDR3 here is CASTSDGNYGYTF. The CDR3 DNA is TGTGCCAGCACCTCCGACGGGAACTATGGCTACACCTTC. The V and J genes are TRBV7-6 and TRBJ1-2; D gene unclear. Trimming pared 7 bases from V and 2 bases from J, leaving 11 bases between. The CDR3 consists of 13 residues. Germline loops: CDR1 SGHVS, CDR2 FNYEAQ.

The rearrangement joins TRBV27 to TRBJ2-1; TRBD1 aligns across 9 bases. This CDR3 spans 15 amino acids. V shed 2 bases and J 9 bases; nucleotides not matched to a gene: 8. Germline CDR1 and CDR2: MNHEY and SMNVEV (reference sequence). CDR3 sequence: CASSLGGQGFGEQFF. CDR3 in DNA: TGTGCCAGCAGTTTAGGGGGACAGGGATTCGGTGAGCAGTTCTTC.

The rearrangement links TRBV5-8 to TRBJ1-1; 7 bases line up with TRBD1. The germline V gene encodes CDR1 SGHTS and CDR2 YDEGEE. With 6 bases clipped from V and 1 base from J, the junction kept 12 bases outside the gene matches. The length of the CDR3 is 16 residues. CDR3 sequence: CASNSGDRARNTEAFF. The CDR3 DNA follows: TGTGCCAGCAACTCGGGCGACAGGGCGAGGAACACTGAAGCTTTCTTT.

This clone was counted a few times. J is TRBJ1-1 and V is TRBV20-1; D call uncertain. V was pared by 5 bases and J by 4 bases, with 8 bases between. The CDR3 spans 11 residues. CDR1 is DFQATT, CDR2 SNEGSKA, per germline (reference sequence). CDR3 amino acids: CSARRPTEAFF. The CDR3 region has the DNA TGCAGTGCTCGGAGGCCCACTGAAGCTTTCTTT.

This chain connects TRBV9 to TRBJ2-5; 13 nucleotides line up with TRBD2. This CDR3 has 15 residues. CDR1 SGDLS and CDR2 YYNGEE come from the germline V gene. Trimming at V came to 4 bases and at J to 5 bases, leaving 5 bases not matched to a gene. The CDR3 sequence is CASSSGLAGKETQYF. The CDR3 coding sequence is TGTGCCAGCAGCTCGGGACTAGCGGGAAAGGAGACCCAGTACTTC.

The table lists this clone with a count of one. This chain connects TRBV11-2 to TRBJ2-7; no definite D call. The CDR3 has 15 amino acids. From germline, CDR1 is SGHAT and CDR2 FQNNGV. Trimming shortened V by 1 base and J by 3 bases, and 13 bases separated the two germline ends. The CDR3 DNA reads TGTGCCAGCAGCTTAGTGACGGCAGTTCTCTACGAGCAGTACTTC. The encoded protein is CASSLVTAVLYEQYF. Complete variable domain (other parts from reference TRBV11-2 and TRBJ2-7): EAGVAQSPRYKIIEKRQSVAFWCNPISGHATLYWYQQILGQGPKLLIQFQNNGVVDDSQLPKDRFSAERLKGVDSTLKIQPAKLEDSAVYLCASSLVTAVLYEQYFGPGTRLTVT.

In this sample, this clone turned up a few times. The J gene is TRBJ2-2, the V gene TRBV5-1; 13 bases match TRBD2. Germline V gene data show CDR1 as SGHRS and CDR2 as YFSETQ. The ends lost 5 bases at V and 7 bases at J; junction bases unmatched: 11. CDR3 length equals 17 residues. For the CDR3, the DNA is TGCGCCAGCAGGGTTGGGACTAGCGGGGTTTATGGCGGGGAGCTGTTTTTT. Its protein is CASRVGTSGVYGGELFF.

The chain uses TRBV19 and TRBJ2-7; D uncertain. Germline CDR1 LNHDA, CDR2 SQIVND (reference sequence). The CDR3 length is 12 residues. The germline V and J ends were trimmed by 6 bases and 1 base, with 7 bases remaining between them. Here the CDR3 reads CASRGRSYEQYF. The CDR3 coding sequence is TGTGCCAGTAGGGGCAGATCCTACGAGCAGTACTTC.

This clone occurred once. The chain recombines TRBV2 with TRBJ2-5; D unresolved. V dropped 5 bases and J dropped 1 base, with 14 bases sitting between them. CDR1 and CDR2 from the germline V gene are SNHLY and FYNNEI. The CDR3 runs to 15 residues. The CDR3 DNA follows: TGTGCCAGCAGTCCACGACGGTCCTCCCAAGAGACCCAGTACTTC. As protein: CASSPRRSSQETQYF.

This rearrangement joins TRBV5-4 to TRBJ2-7, with D possibly being TRBD2 (5 bases). The V end lost 4 bases, the J end lost 6 bases, and 17 bases lay between the germline ends. This CDR3 contains 14 residues. Germline V CDR1 and CDR2: SGHNT, YYREEE (reference sequence). Here the CDR3 reads CASSPTPGNREQYF. DNA of the CDR3: TGTGCCAGCAGCCCCACCCCGGGGAACCGCGAGCAGTACTTC.

The chain carries TRBV7-9 and TRBJ2-7; TRBD2 matches at 8 bases. CDR1 is SEHNR and CDR2 is FQNEAQ in the germline V gene (reference sequence). The CDR3 is 15 amino acids. J gave up 3 bases and V 0 bases, and 4 bases lay outside the gene matches. CDR3 in DNA: TGTGCCAGCAGCTTAGCTACTAGCGGAATCTACGAGCAGTACTTC. Its translation: CASSLATSGIYEQYF.

The rearrangement joins TRBV5-1 to TRBJ1-2; TRBD1 might be the D (5 bases). CDR3 length: 14 amino acids. The germline V gene encodes CDR1 SGHRS and CDR2 YFSETQ. The V end lost 2 bases, the J end lost 8 bases, and 16 bases lay between the germline ends. CDR3 sequence: CASSFDGFPGGYTF. The CDR3 coding sequence is TGCGCCAGCAGCTTCGACGGATTCCCAGGGGGCTACACCTTC.

The chain uses TRBV19 and TRBJ1-4, with 8 bases fitting TRBD1. There are 15 residues in the CDR3. Per germline, CDR1 LNHDA and CDR2 SQIVND (reference sequence). V lost 4 bases and J lost 8; bases outside the gene matches: 9. CDR3 in amino acids: CASSTGGQGREKLFF. CDR3 DNA sequence: TGTGCCAGTAGTACTGGAGGACAGGGTAGAGAAAAACTGTTTTTT.

The gene calls are TRBV19 and TRBJ1-1, with D possibly TRBD1 on 6 matching bases. The CDR3 has 15 residues. V lost 6 bases and J lost 7, with 21 bases in between. The germline V gene encodes CDR1 LNHDA and CDR2 SQIVND (reference sequence). Here the CDR3 reads CASRDSPRRGHEAFF. The CDR3 DNA sequence: TGTGCCAGTAGGGACAGCCCAAGGCGAGGTCATGAAGCTTTCTTT.